The next 30 T cell receptor beta chains were all read from a single sample in a study of T cells in Graves' hyperthyroidism and ophthalmopathy. Authors of the study amplified TCR beta CDR3 regions from RNA transcripts. In the first-round RT-PCR of the TCR CDR3, the HTBI primer set was used. TCRdb re-called the multiplex PCR reads through MiXCR, storing one row per CDR3 protein. The table records more than 500,000 distinct CDR3 sequences, less than 15% of them present only once. Material for sequencing was blood. The receptors derive from a woman in her 40s with Graves' hyperthyroidism.

This clonotype was seen ten or more times. The CDR3 DNA sequence: TGTGCCAGCAGCGATAGCGGGAGACTCACCGGGGAGCTGTTTTTT. It codes for CASSDSGRLTGELFF. V and J are TRBV2 and TRBJ2-2, with 9 bases fitting TRBD2. The J segment lost 4 bases and the V segment lost 6 bases, leaving 6 bases of the junction unmatched. This CDR3 comprises 15 residues. The germline V gene encodes CDR1 SNHLY and CDR2 FYNNEI.

This clonotype has ten or more counts. V is TRBV29-1 and J is TRBJ2-7; TRBD1 matches 8 bases. Trimming removed 4 bases from V and 0 bases from J; junction bases left unmatched: 5. This CDR3 has 14 amino acids. Per the germline V gene, CDR1 is SQVTM and CDR2 is ANQGSEA. CDR3 amino acids: CSVVGQGSSYEQYF. Written as DNA, the CDR3 is TGCAGCGTTGTAGGACAGGGCTCCTCCTACGAGCAGTACTTC.

V is TRBV19 and J is TRBJ2-7; the match to TRBD1 covers 9 bases. The V segment lost 7 bases and the J segment 5 bases; nucleotides outside the gene matches: 15. CDR1 and CDR2 from the germline V gene are LNHDA and SQIVND (reference sequence). The CDR3 covers 16 residues. The CDR3 DNA reads as TGTGCCAGTACTAACTCCTCCGGGACAGGGACAAACGAGCAGTACTTC. Encoded protein: CASTNSSGTGTNEQYF.

This clonotype was recorded many times. The rearrangement joins TRBV20-1 to TRBJ2-1; 7 nucleotides agree with TRBD2. The V segment lost 6 bases and the J segment 0 bases; nucleotides outside the gene matches: 5. The CDR3 loop spans 14 amino acids. The germline V gene encodes CDR1 DFQATT and CDR2 SNEGSKA (reference sequence). CDR3 sequence: CSAWGGSSYNEQFF. DNA of the CDR3: TGCAGTGCCTGGGGCGGGAGCTCCTACAATGAGCAGTTCTTC.

This clonotype was picked up many times. V is TRBV28 and J is TRBJ1-2, with 7 bases lining up with TRBD1. The germline V gene encodes CDR1 MDHEN and CDR2 SYDVKM. V shed 6 bases, J shed 11 bases, and the junction held 12 bases outside the gene matches. The length of the CDR3 is 13 residues. CDR3 nucleotide sequence: TGTGCCAGCAGAGGGGGCGCGCATTTGGGGTACACCTTC. It translates to CASRGGAHLGYTF.

J is TRBJ1-1 and V is TRBV28; 10 nucleotides line up with TRBD1. Trimming cost V 10 bases and J 3 bases; bases outside gene matches: 11. Germline assignment: CDR1 MDHEN and CDR2 SYDVKM. The CDR3 is 15 amino acids. CDR3 nucleotides: TGTGCCATAGGGGGGACAGGGGCCTGGGACACTGAAGCTTTCTTT. Its translation: CAIGGTGAWDTEAFF.

This clonotype was picked up many times. V gene TRBV30 combines with J gene TRBJ1-2; TRBD1 aligns across 8 bases. The germline V gene has CDR1 GTSNPN and CDR2 SVGIG (reference sequence). The junction had 6 bases not matched to a gene; V was cut back by 3 bases and J by 6 bases. The CDR3 runs 13 residues. The CDR3 DNA is TGTGCCTGGAGGAGGCAGGGGGCCCATGGCTACACCTTC. Residues: CAWRRQGAHGYTF.

As for this clonotype: This sequence may be a read error, since a much larger clone differs from it by one base. CDR3 sequence: CATSVRGTRGRMDEQFF. The CDR3 DNA reads TGTGCCACCAGTGTCCGAGGGACCCGCGGGAGAATGGATGAGCAGTTCTTC. The V call is TRBV24-1, the J call TRBJ2-1; the match to TRBD2 covers 7 bases. The CDR3 contains 17 residues. V lost 5 bases and J lost 8; bases outside the gene matches: 17. Looked up from germline, CDR1 is KGHDR and CDR2 is SFDVKD.

This clonotype was observed a few times. The J gene is TRBJ1-5, the V gene TRBV5-6, with D possibly TRBD1 on 5 matching bases. Trimming stripped 1 base from V and 4 bases from J, with 18 bases between. Germline lookup yields CDR1 SGHDT and CDR2 YYEEEE. The length of the CDR3 is 17 residues. CDR3 loop: CASSLRAGGVGNQPQHF. The CDR3 DNA sequence: TGTGCCAGCAGCTTGCGGGCCGGGGGGGTCGGAAATCAGCCCCAGCATTTT. Variable domain in full (rest from reference TRBV5-6 and TRBJ1-5): DAGVTQSPTHLIKTRGQQVTLRCSPKSGHDTVSWYQQALGQGPQFIFQYYEEEERQRGNFPDRFSGHQFPNYSSELNVNALLLGDSALYLCASSLRAGGVGNQPQHFGDGTRLSIL.

This clonotype was recorded many times. An end of the junction differs from the germline gene, which may be a read error. The chain employs TRBV7-7 and TRBJ2-5, with TRBD1 as a possible D gene (6 bases). The CDR3 totals 13 residues. Germline CDR1 and CDR2: SSHAT and FNYEAQ (reference sequence). CDR3 amino acids: CASSRQAPETQYF. The CDR3 DNA reads as TGTGCTAGCAGTCGACAGGCTCCAGAGACCCAGTACTTC. Full variable domain (remainder filled in from reference TRBV7-7 and TRBJ2-5): GAGVSQSPRYKVTKRGQDVTLRCDPISSHATLYWYQQALGQGPEFLTYFNYEAQPDKSGLPSDRFSAERPEGSISTLTIQRTEQRDSAMYRCASSRQAPETQYFGPGTRLLVL.

The chain couples TRBV2 to TRBJ1-3, with 8 positions matching TRBD1. Germline V lookup: CDR1 SNHLY, CDR2 FYNNEI. CDR3 length: 15 residues. Losses at the gene ends were 6 bases for V and 2 bases for J; bases not matched to a gene: 6. DNA for the CDR3: TGTGCCAGCAGCCTACAGGGGGTAGCTGGAAACACCATATATTTT. It is translated as CASSLQGVAGNTIYF.

This clonotype turned up a few times. The rearrangement links TRBV19 to TRBJ2-1; 10 bases map to TRBD2. V shed 9 bases, J shed 7 bases, and the junction held 9 bases outside the gene matches. The germline V gene has CDR1 LNHDA and CDR2 SQIVND (reference sequence). This CDR3 comprises 14 residues. CDR3 sequence: CASRSGTSANEQFF. The CDR3 coding sequence is TGTGCCAGCCGATCCGGGACTAGCGCAAATGAGCAGTTCTTC.

This clonotype has a count of ten or more. The V call is TRBV11-2, the J call TRBJ1-5; no definite D call. The CDR3 length is 13 residues. V was clipped by 0 bases and J by 9 bases, with 9 bases between them. CDR1 SGHAT and CDR2 FQNNGV come from the germline V gene. DNA for the CDR3: TGTGCCAGCAGCTTAGATCTAAGGCGGCCCCAGCATTTT. As protein: CASSLDLRRPQHF.

This clonotype has just a few counts. The chain is built from TRBV29-1 and TRBJ2-7, with 12 bases identical to TRBD2. The CDR3 runs to 14 residues. The germline CDR1 and CDR2 sequences are SQVTM and ANQGSEA. J lost 2 bases, V lost 4 bases, and 3 bases had no gene match. The CDR3, as DNA: TGCAGCGTTGGTCTAGCGGGAGGGGCCTACGAGCAGTACTTC. Encoded protein: CSVGLAGGAYEQYF.

The V call is TRBV7-9, the J call TRBJ2-5, with 8 positions matching TRBD2. J gave up 5 bases and V 5 bases, and 16 bases lay outside the gene matches. CDR3 size: 17 residues. The germline V gene has CDR1 SEHNR and CDR2 FQNEAQ (reference sequence). The CDR3 region is CASSPYGGLGGLETQYF. CDR3 nucleotide sequence: TGTGCCAGCAGCCCATACGGGGGACTAGGAGGGTTGGAGACCCAGTACTTC.

Comments on this clonotype: It may be a read error: a sequence one base away is much more abundant. This chain uses TRBV2 with TRBJ1-4; 7 bases fit TRBD1. The germline CDR1 and CDR2 sequences are SNHLY and FYNNEI. CDR3 size: 14 residues. This CDR3 reads CASRAQGRSEELFF. The CDR3 DNA reads as TGTGCCAGCAGGGCACAGGGGCGGAGTGAAGAACTGTTTTTT.

This clonotype was picked up many times. The J gene is TRBJ2-2, the V gene TRBV15; TRBD2 matches 12 bases. CDR1 LNHNV and CDR2 YYDKDF come from the germline V gene (reference sequence). This CDR3 comprises 18 residues. V trimming: 7 bases; J trimming: 5 bases; junction bases outside the gene matches: 14. The CDR3 DNA sequence: TGTGCCACCACCCCGGCTGGGGCTAGCGGGAGGGAAACCGGGGAGCTGTTTTTT. It codes for CATTPAGASGRETGELFF.

A few counts support this clonotype. The chain carries TRBV28 and TRBJ2-7, with 7 bases identical to TRBD1. This CDR3 spans 15 amino acids. The germline V gene encodes CDR1 MDHEN and CDR2 SYDVKM. The V gene end was trimmed by 0 bases and the J gene end by 6 bases; junction bases not matched to a gene: 8. The CDR3 region is CASSLWPDRVGEQYF. DNA for the CDR3: TGTGCCAGCAGTTTATGGCCCGACAGGGTAGGCGAGCAGTACTTC. Full variable domain (remainder filled in from reference TRBV28 and TRBJ2-7): DVKVTQSSRYLVKRTGEKVFLECVQDMDHENMFWYRQDPGLGLRLIYFSYDVKMKEKGDIPEGYSVSREKKERFSLILESASTNQTSMYLCASSLWPDRVGEQYFGPGTRLTVT.

This clonotype was seen at least ten times. The rearrangement links TRBV11-2 to TRBJ2-5; possible D gene TRBD2, 6 bases. V lost 5 bases, J lost 2 bases, and 12 bases lay in between. This CDR3 region has 14 residues. The germline gives CDR1 SGHAT, CDR2 FQNNGV. CDR3 sequence (DNA): TGTGCCAGCAGCCCCGGCGGGGTACAAGAGACCCAGTACTTC. This encodes CASSPGGVQETQYF.

Only a few counts were recorded for this clonotype. Being one base from a much bigger clone, this may be a read error. This rearrangement joins TRBV6-5 to TRBJ1-4; 9 bases fit TRBD1. The V gene's germline CDR1 is MNHEY and CDR2 SVGAGI. This CDR3 is built from 15 residues. The CDR3 here is CASSRTGVTNEKLVF. Here the CDR3 DNA reads TGTGCCAGCAGTCGGACAGGGGTGACTAATGAAAAACTGGTTTTT.

This clonotype was recorded at least ten times. The CDR3 sequence: CASSGQGYGNEKLFF. CDR3 DNA sequence: TGTGCCAGCAGCGGGCAGGGGTATGGTAATGAAAAACTGTTTTTT. The chain uses TRBV3-1 and TRBJ1-4, with a weak D call TRBD1 (6 bases). With 5 bases removed from V and 4 bases from J, the gap between germline ends came to 14 bases. CDR1 is LGHDT and CDR2 is YNNKEL in the germline V gene (reference sequence). The CDR3 spans 15 residues. Combining the CDR3 with reference TRBV3-1 and TRBJ1-4 gives the whole variable domain DTAVSQTPKYLVTQMGNDKSIKCEQNLGHDTMYWYKQDSKKFLKIMFSYNNKELIINETVPNRFSPKSPDKAHLNLHINSLELGDSAVYFCASSGQGYGNEKLFFGSGTQLSVL.

This clonotype occurred a few times. The chain carries TRBV2 and TRBJ1-2; 9 nucleotides agree with TRBD1. The V gene end was trimmed by 8 bases and the J gene end by 2 bases; junction bases not matched to a gene: 6. The germline V gene encodes CDR1 SNHLY and CDR2 FYNNEI. This CDR3 contains 14 residues. CDR3 region: CASWKDRGNYGYTF. Written as DNA, the CDR3 is TGTGCCAGCTGGAAGGACAGGGGAAACTATGGCTACACCTTC. Filled out from reference TRBV2 and TRBJ1-2, the complete variable domain reads EPEVTQTPSHQVTQMGQEVILRCVPISNHLYFYWYRQILGQKVEFLVSFYNNEISEKSEIFDDQFSVERPDGSNFTLKIRSTKLEDSAMYFCASWKDRGNYGYTFGSGTRLTVV.

The chain combines TRBV10-1 with TRBJ1-2, with 11 nucleotides matching TRBD1. Germline V gene lookup returns CDR1 WNHNN and CDR2 SYGVQD (reference sequence). CDR3 length: 16 residues. V dropped 6 bases and J dropped 4; count of bases not matched to a gene: 10. CDR3: CASRRDRGSALYGYTF. The CDR3 nucleotides read TGCGCCAGCAGAAGGGACAGGGGGTCCGCACTCTATGGCTACACCTTC.

This clonotype was recorded a few times. The chain has TRBV15 and TRBJ2-7; a possible D gene is TRBD1 (5 bases). Germline lookup yields CDR1 LNHNV and CDR2 YYDKDF (reference sequence). V was clipped by 3 bases and J by 3 bases, with 9 bases between them. CDR3 size: 13 residues. The CDR3 loop reads CATSSWQGYEQYF. CDR3 bases: TGTGCCACCAGCAGCTGGCAGGGCTACGAGCAGTACTTC.

This clonotype was observed many times. The gene calls are TRBV10-2 and TRBJ2-3; the D gene is possibly TRBD1 (6 bases). Germline V gives CDR1 WSHSY, CDR2 SAAADI. CDR3 size: 15 residues. V was shortened by 2 bases and J by 0 bases, with 9 bases between the two germline ends. This chain's CDR3 is CASSEGTRSTDTQYF. In nucleotides, the CDR3 is TGCGCCAGCAGTGAGGGGACACGTAGCACAGATACGCAGTATTTT.

The chain joins TRBV5-1 to TRBJ2-3; no definite D call. CDR1 and CDR2 (germline): SGHRS, YFSETQ. The CDR3 runs 15 residues. With 0 bases removed from V and 0 bases from J, the gap between germline ends came to 8 bases. The CDR3 DNA sequence: TGCGCCAGCAGCTTGGTGGACCCTAGCACAGATACGCAGTATTTT. Translated, it gives CASSLVDPSTDTQYF. The whole variable domain, remainder taken from reference TRBV5-1 and TRBJ2-3, is KAGVTQTPRYLIKTRGQQVTLSCSPISGHRSVSWYQQTPGQGLQFLFEYFSETQRNKGNFPGRFSGRQFSNSRSEMNVSTLELGDSALYLCASSLVDPSTDTQYFGPGTRLTVL.

This clonotype was observed many times. This chain uses TRBV28 with TRBJ1-1; TRBD1 agrees at 7 bases. V lost 10 bases, J lost 5 bases, and 10 bases stayed unmatched. Germline V lookup: CDR1 MDHEN, CDR2 SYDVKM. The CDR3 has 13 amino acids. CDR3 DNA sequence: TGTGCCATAGCAGGGGGGCAACGTACTGAAGCTTTCTTT. It encodes CAIAGGQRTEAFF.

This clonotype was counted many times. The chain couples TRBV6-1 to TRBJ2-1, with D unclear. The V gene's germline CDR1 is MNHNS and CDR2 SASEGT. V was shortened by 5 bases and J by 0 bases, with 17 bases between the two germline ends. This CDR3 has 17 residues. The chain's CDR3 is CASSSGLGRDSYNEQFF. The CDR3 nucleotides read TGTGCCAGCAGTTCCGGCCTCGGACGAGACTCCTACAATGAGCAGTTCTTC.

The chain links TRBV27 to TRBJ2-5; 9 positions match TRBD1. After removal of 7 bases from V and 3 bases from J, the junction contained 9 bases not matched to a gene. This CDR3 spans 15 amino acids. Looked up from germline, CDR1 is MNHEY and CDR2 is SMNVEV (reference sequence). CDR3 bases: TGTGCCAGCAATTTCGCGGGACAGGGAAAAGAGACCCAGTACTTC. Its translation: CASNFAGQGKETQYF.

On this clonotype itself: A read error is likely, as this CDR3 ends without the conserved phenylalanine or tryptophan. This chain uses TRBV10-2 with TRBJ1-2, with D unresolved. V was cut by 7 bases and J by 4 bases, with 13 bases left in between. Germline values: CDR1 WSHSY, CDR2 SAAADI. The CDR3 extends over 13 amino acids. CDR3 nucleotide sequence: TGCGCCAGCACCCCAGCGGCAGGCTATGGCTACACCCTC. Translated, it gives CASTPAAGYGYTL.